Listed below are T cell receptor beta chains from one sample, sequenced in a study of cytomegalovirus exposure and HLA in healthy donors. Clones were read by immunoSEQ multiplex PCR, and TCRdb kept only the in-frame ones, dropping some. The table for this sample gives approximately 37,000 clones. The sample was PBMCs. These receptor sequences come from a male donor in good health and CMV-seronegative. CDR3s include the opening cysteine and the closing phenylalanine or tryptophan. A D gene is named only where the DNA matches it firmly.

j_gene,v_gene,d_gene,CDR3nt,CDR3aa
TRBJ2-1,TRBV5-1,TRBD2,TGCGCCAGCAGCTTGGGCGGGGGGGCGTCAGACAATGAGCAGTTCTTC,CASSLGGGASDNEQFF
TRBJ1-1,TRBV5-1,TRBD1,TGCGCCAGCAGCCCGCTAAGGACAGGGGGAAACACTGAAGCTTTCTTT,CASSPLRTGGNTEAFF
TRBJ1-6,TRBV7-8,-,TGTGCCAGCAGCTTATCCTCCCTCAGCTCCTATAATTCACCCCTCCACTTT,CASSLSSLSSYNSPLHF
TRBJ2-6,TRBV9,-,TGTGCCAGCAGCGTAGATTATTCGGGGGCCAACGTCCTGACTTTC,CASSVDYSGANVLTF
TRBJ2-7,TRBV6-1,-,TGTGCCAGCGAGGGCAGTAACTCCTACGAGCAGTACTTC,CASEGSNSYEQYF
TRBJ2-1,TRBV7-7,-,TGTGCCAGCAGCTTGACCGGGATCTCCCCCTACAATGAGCAGTTCTTC,CASSLTGISPYNEQFF
TRBJ2-1,TRBV29-1,TRBD2,TGCAGCGCTATACTAGCGGGGAACAATGAGCAGTTCTTC,CSAILAGNNEQFF
TRBJ2-1,TRBV7-9,TRBD2,TGTGCCAGCAGCTTTCTGACCAGCGGGGGTGAGCAGTTCTTC,CASSFLTSGGEQFF
TRBJ2-7,TRBV5-1,-,TGCGCCAGCAGCTTGGACGGGGACGAGCAGTACTTC,CASSLDGDEQYF
TRBJ1-2,TRBV29-1,-,TGCAGCGTTGAGCTGATGGCAGGGGCAGGTGGCTACACCTTC,CSVELMAGAGGYTF
TRBJ1-1,TRBV5-1,-,TGCGCCAGCAGCCTGGCGGGGGACACTGAAGCTTTCTTT,CASSLAGDTEAFF
TRBJ1-5,TRBV28,-,TGTGCCAGCAGTTTAGTGGTTTCGAGGGACAATCAGCCCCAGCATTTT,CASSLVVSRDNQPQHF
TRBJ2-5,TRBV15,TRBD2,TGTGCCACCAGCAGACCCCTCGGGGGGGAGACCCAGTACTTC,CATSRPLGGETQYF
TRBJ2-4,TRBV5-6,-,TGTGCCAGCAGCTCGCGGGACATTCAGTACTTC,CASSSRDIQYF
TRBJ2-3,TRBV6-6,-,TGTGCCAGCAGTCTAGGTTCAGGCACAGATACGCAGTATTTT,CASSLGSGTDTQYF
TRBJ2-1,TRBV11-2,-,TGTGCCAGCAGCTTATTCTCCATAGCGGCCACCTCGGGTGAGCAGTTCTTC,CASSLFSIAATSGEQFF
TRBJ2-7,TRBV27,-,TGTGCCAGCAGTTATCAGAGGGAGAGGTCCTACGAGCAGTACTTC,CASSYQRERSYEQYF
TRBJ2-2,TRBV5-1,TRBD1,TGCGCCAGCAGCTTAGGGACAGGCCACACCGGGGAGCTGTTTTTT,CASSLGTGHTGELFF
TRBJ1-1,TRBV6-1,-,TGTGCCAGCAGTTCGGGACAGAACACTGAAGCTTTCTTT,CASSSGQNTEAFF
TRBJ1-1,TRBV18,-,TGTGCCAGCTCACCACCGCAGTACACTGAAGCTTTCTTT,CASSPPQYTEAFF
TRBJ1-1,TRBV5-1,TRBD1,TGCGCCAGCCGACTAACAGGGGGCACTGAAGCTTTCTTT,CASRLTGGTEAFF
TRBJ2-5,TRBV30,-,TGTGCCTGGTTGGACCCAGGGGGGAGCCAAGAGACCCAGTACTTC,CAWLDPGGSQETQYF
TRBJ2-7,TRBV19,-,TGTGCCAGTAGTTCTACCTACGAGCAGTACTTC,CASSSTYEQYF
TRBJ2-3,TRBV9,-,TGTGCCAGCAGCGGGGGAGGAGGGGGCAAGTCAGATACGCAGTATTTT,CASSGGGGGKSDTQYF
TRBJ2-1,TRBV19,TRBD1,TGTGCCAGTAGTCCCCGGACAGGCAATGAGCAGTTCTTC,CASSPRTGNEQFF
TRBJ1-1,TRBV19,TRBD1,TGTGCCAGTAGTTTCTACAGGGGCCGGACTGAAGCTTTCTTT,CASSFYRGRTEAFF
TRBJ1-2,TRBV5-1,-,TGCGCCAGCAGCCCGGAGGGCCGACGGGTGATGGGCTACACCTTC,CASSPEGRRVMGYTF
TRBJ1-5,TRBV28,TRBD1,TGTGCCAGCAGTTTACTGACAGGGGGCGATGATCAGCCCCAGCATTTT,CASSLLTGGDDQPQHF
TRBJ1-2,TRBV13,TRBD1,TGTGCCAGCAGCCTCGGACAGGCGAACTATGGCTACACCTTC,CASSLGQANYGYTF
TRBJ1-1,TRBV5-1,-,TGCGCCAGCAGCTTGGATGCTGTGAGGAACACTGAAGCTTTCTTT,CASSLDAVRNTEAFF
TRBJ2-1,TRBV2,TRBD1,TGTGCCAGCAGTCTTATCGTCGGGACAGGGAATGAGCAGTTCTTC,CASSLIVGTGNEQFF
TRBJ2-3,TRBV11-2,-,TGTGCCAGTACCGACTGGGCGGGGACTGCCACAGATACGCAGTATTTT,CASTDWAGTATDTQYF
TRBJ1-4,TRBV28,-,TGTGCCAGCAGTGCCGGGGGGACAACTAATGAAAAACTGTTTTTT,CASSAGGTTNEKLFF
TRBJ2-7,TRBV27,TRBD1,TGTGCCAGCAGTATTACAGGGGGCGAGCAGTACTTC,CASSITGGEQYF
TRBJ1-2,TRBV13,TRBD1,TGTGCCAGCAGCCCTACCGGGACAGGAGCTCATGGCTACACCTTC,CASSPTGTGAHGYTF
TRBJ1-1,TRBV6-6,-,TGTGCCAGCAGTTGGACAGCGAACACTGAAGCTTTCTTT,CASSWTANTEAFF
TRBJ2-1,TRBV10-2,-,TGCGCCAGCAGGGACAGAAACAATGAGCAGTTCTTC,CASRDRNNEQFF
TRBJ1-2,TRBV6-6,-,TGTGCCACCGCGGACTGGAGCTACACCTTC,CATADWSYTF
TRBJ2-5,TRBV9,TRBD2,TGTGCCAGCAGCCCGGGCGGGGGGCGGAGAGAGACCCAGTACTTC,CASSPGGGRRETQYF
TRBJ1-1,TRBV7-9,-,TGTGCCGCTGGGGGGGTGAACACTGAAGCTTTCTTT,CAAGGVNTEAFF
TRBJ1-1,TRBV30,TRBD1,TGTGCCTGGAGTAGCGGGACAGGGCTCCGCGGCACTGAAGCTTTCTTT,CAWSSGTGLRGTEAFF
TRBJ1-3,TRBV5-4,-,TGTGCCAGCAGCTCCGGGTCTCGCTCTGGAAACACCATATATTTT,CASSSGSRSGNTIYF
TRBJ1-4,TRBV25-1,-,TGTGCCAGCAGTTACCGTTCAGGGGTAACTAATGAAAAACTGTTTTTT,CASSYRSGVTNEKLFF
TRBJ2-7,TRBV7-2,-,TGTGCCAGCAGCTTAGACGGGACACTACCGCCCTACGAGCAGTACTTC,CASSLDGTLPPYEQYF
TRBJ2-7,TRBV10-2,TRBD1,TGCGCCAGCGTCCGTGACAGGGATCGCTACGAGCAGTACTTC,CASVRDRDRYEQYF
TRBJ2-1,TRBV7-9,-,TGTGCCAGCAGCTTAGCGCTAGGTAGAGACCTTAAATGGAATGAGCAGTTCTTC,CASSLALGRDLKWNEQFF
TRBJ1-6,TRBV6-5,TRBD1,TGTGCCAGCAGTTCTCCGACAGGGGCCAGGAATTCACCCCTCCACTTT,CASSSPTGARNSPLHF
TRBJ1-3,TRBV18,-,TGTGCCAGCTCACCACTGGGCAGCCAAAGCTCTGGAAACACCATATATTTT,CASSPLGSQSSGNTIYF
TRBJ2-6,TRBV30,TRBD1,TGTGCCTGGAGTGCCCTGGGACAGGGCTCCTCTGGGGCCAACGTCCTGACTTTC,CAWSALGQGSSGANVLTF
TRBJ2-7,TRBV6-6,TRBD2,TGTGCCAGCAGCCCCAGACTAGCGGAACCCTACGAGCAGTACTTC,CASSPRLAEPYEQYF
TRBJ2-4,TRBV2,-,TGTGCCAGCAGTGACAGGATTTGGGCCAAAAACATTCAGTACTTC,CASSDRIWAKNIQYF
TRBJ2-5,TRBV2,TRBD1,TGTGCCAGCAGAGAAACCGGGACAGGGGAGACCCAGTACTTC,CASRETGTGETQYF
TRBJ1-1,TRBV5-1,-,TGCGCCAGCACGGGGTCCAGCACTGAAGCTTTCTTT,CASTGSSTEAFF
TRBJ2-3,TRBV28,-,TGTGCCAGCAGACCCGGAGGGGCCGGTACAGATACGCAGTATTTT,CASRPGGAGTDTQYF
TRBJ1-4,TRBV7-2,-,TGTGCCAGCAGCTTAGTGGCTTTAACTAATGAAAAACTGTTTTTT,CASSLVALTNEKLFF
TRBJ2-5,TRBV6-5,-,TGTGCCAGCACAATACAGGGTAGGGAGACCCAGTACTTC,CASTIQGRETQYF